This is a list of T cell receptor beta chains from one sample in a study of immune heterogeneity within non-small cell lung tumors. MiXCR was run by TCRdb on the multiplex PCR reads, yielding one entry per CDR3 protein. The table lists fewer than 5,500 distinct CDR3 sequences, 30% to 40% of them singletons. Input material: lung tumor tissue. The source is a woman aged 45 to 65 with non-small cell lung cancer. Both conserved end residues are part of each CDR3. A D gene is named only where the DNA matches it firmly. For some rows the clone size is stated as once, few or many, or as a class when expanded; others skip it.

d_gene	j_gene	abundance	v_gene	CDR3aa	CDR3nt
.	TRBJ2-1	.	TRBV2	CASSVGLKNNEQFF	TGTGCCAGCAGTGTTGGGCTGAAGAACAATGAGCAGTTCTTC
.	TRBJ2-6	few	TRBV24-1	CATSDTRSGGRANVLTF	TGTGCCACCAGTGACACCCGGTCTGGTGGTCGGGCCAACGTCCTGACTTTC
.	TRBJ1-3	.	TRBV5-6	CASSLITNSGNTIYF	TGTGCCAGCAGCTTAATCACGAACTCTGGAAACACCATATATTTT
.	TRBJ1-4	few	TRBV7-9	CASSLARTPNEKLFF	TGTGCCAGCAGCTTAGCTCGGACCCCTAATGAAAAACTGTTTTTT
TRBD1	TRBJ1-3	.	TRBV20-1	CSAGQGATGNTIYF	TGCAGTGCTGGACAGGGGGCGACTGGAAACACCATATATTTT
.	TRBJ2-6	.	TRBV7-8	CASSLFGYSGANVLTF	TGTGCCAGCAGCCTCTTCGGATACTCTGGGGCCAACGTCCTGACTTTC
TRBD1	TRBJ1-1	.	TRBV6-1	CASRPDRGDTEAFF	TGTGCCAGCAGGCCCGACAGGGGAGACACTGAAGCTTTCTTT
.	TRBJ1-2	medium-sized	TRBV12-3/TRBV12-4	CASSNHRESNYGYTF	TGTGCCAGCAGCAACCACAGGGAGTCCAACTATGGCTACACCTTC
TRBD1	TRBJ2-6	.	TRBV7-6	CASSLGTGGAGANVLTF	TGTGCCAGCAGCTTAGGCACAGGGGGCGCTGGGGCCAACGTCCTGACTTTC
.	TRBJ2-5	few	TRBV28	CASSFLLETQYF	TGTGCCAGCAGTTTTTTGCTAGAGACCCAGTACTTC